This T cell receptor (beta chain) was recorded in a study of Tregs in tolerant kidney transplant recipients. Notes on this clone: Its antigen is as yet unknown. The read ends 3 residues early relative to the CDR3; the germline J gene fills the gap.

The method was immunoSEQ multiplex PCR; TCRdb's version includes in-frame clones alone and lacks a portion of them. The table counts around 32,000 clones; approximately 1.9% lies in the top ten. CDR3 length: 16 residues. Trimming shortened V by 4 bases and J by 1 base, and 16 bases separated the two germline ends. Looked up from germline, CDR1 is SGHRS and CDR2 is YFSETQ. Related graft donors supplied nonmyeloablative bone marrow transplants, and mixed chimerism was transient. Findings and limits, study-wide: The small number of patients limits these findings pending further validation. Biological reproducibility was not directly addressed, but technical replication error appeared minimal.

This sample comprised CD4+ T cells from blood (PBMCs), obtained 24 months after the transplant. This chain links TRBV5-1 with TRBJ2-3, with TRBD1 as a possible D gene (5 bases). The source of this sequence is a human patient who received a combined kidney and bone marrow transplant. Some T cells may be the graft donor's. The CDR3 loop is CASSRSQGFRTDTQYF. CDR3 DNA (partial): TGCGCCAGCAGCCGCAGCCAGGGTTTTCGCACAGATACG.